What follows are 6 T cell receptor beta chains derived from one specimen sequenced in a study of PD-1 blockade in mismatch repair-deficient tumors. Sequencing was performed with immunoSEQ multiplex PCR; in TCRdb, only in-frame clones are kept and a portion is missing. This sample yields about 34,000 clones, of which 80% are seen a single time; under 3.5% belongs to the top ten. Sequencing used PBMCs, obtained approximately 6 weeks after starting pembrolizumab. The source of these receptors is an adult with mismatch repair-deficient cancer.

This clone came up a few times. The chain joins TRBV6-1 to TRBJ2-7, with TRBD2 identical over 14 bases. V was pared by 7 bases and J by 3 bases, with 2 bases of the junction left unmatched. This CDR3 has 14 residues. CDR1 and CDR2 (germline): MNHNS, SASEGT. CDR3 residues: CASKGLAGVYEQYF. The CDR3 DNA reads TGTGCCAGCAAGGGACTAGCGGGAGTCTACGAGCAGTACTTC.

The chain combines TRBV27 with TRBJ1-5; TRBD1 is a possible D gene (6 bases). The germline V gene has CDR1 MNHEY and CDR2 SMNVEV (reference sequence). The CDR3 contains 16 residues. The V gene lost 4 bases and the J gene lost 0 bases, with 13 bases spanning the gap. The DNA of the CDR3 is TGTGCCAGCAGTTCACAAACAGGGCTTAGCAATCAGCCCCAGCATTTT. Translation: CASSSQTGLSNQPQHF.

The chain uses TRBV27 and TRBJ2-5; TRBD2 matches 9 bases. This CDR3 has 14 residues. The trim removed 6 bases at V and 5 bases at J, leaving 7 bases unmatched. Germline loops: CDR1 MNHEY, CDR2 SMNVEV (reference sequence). CDR3 bases: TGTGCCAGCAGGAATAGCGGGAGCTCGGAGACCCAGTACTTC. Encoded protein: CASRNSGSSETQYF.

The chain is built from TRBV28 and TRBJ2-5; the match to TRBD2 covers 9 bases. Germline trimming cut 5 bases from V and 5 bases from J; bases unmatched to any gene: 9. Germline CDR1 MDHEN, CDR2 SYDVKM. CDR3 length equals 15 residues. The CDR3 reads CASSPQLAGVETQYF. Here the CDR3 DNA reads TGTGCCAGCAGTCCCCAACTAGCGGGTGTTGAGACCCAGTACTTC.

The chain combines TRBV29-1 with TRBJ2-1; 8 bases line up with TRBD1. After removal of 3 bases from V and 9 bases from J, the junction contained 4 bases not matched to a gene. Germline V gene sequence: CDR1 SQVTM, CDR2 ANQGSEA. The CDR3 length is 12 residues. The CDR3 DNA sequence: TGCAGCGTTGATGCCAGGGGGCCTGAGCAGTTCTTC. This sequence encodes CSVDARGPEQFF.

The chain joins TRBV5-1 to TRBJ2-3; the match to TRBD2 covers 10 bases. The CDR3 has 16 residues. V was pared by 5 bases and J by 2 bases, with 8 bases of the junction left unmatched. The germline gives CDR1 SGHRS, CDR2 YFSETQ. The CDR3 here is CASRLTGLATTDTQYF. The CDR3 coding sequence is TGCGCCAGCAGGTTGACGGGACTAGCGACCACAGATACGCAGTATTTT.